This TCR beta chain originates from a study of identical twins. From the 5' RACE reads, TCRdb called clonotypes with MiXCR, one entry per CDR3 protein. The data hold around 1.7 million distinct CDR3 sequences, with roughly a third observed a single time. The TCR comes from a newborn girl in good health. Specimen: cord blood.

CDR3 DNA sequence: TGTGCCAGCAGTGAGCGACTAGCGGGGGGAGACTTCAGTTCAGATACGCAGTATTTT. Translated, it gives CASSERLAGGDFSSDTQYF. The chain carries TRBV6-1 and TRBJ2-3, with 13 bases fitting TRBD2. V dropped 3 bases and J dropped 4; count of bases not matched to a gene: 13. CDR1 is MNHNS and CDR2 is SASEGT in the germline V gene. The CDR3 contains 19 residues.